This T cell receptor beta chain was sequenced during a study of identical twins. TCRdb used MiXCR to reprocess the 5' RACE reads, holding one entry per CDR3 protein. Here the sample spans roughly 500,000 distinct CDR3 sequences, roughly 21% being singletons. The CDR3 runs to 15 residues. CDR1 and CDR2 from the germline V gene are SGHTA and FQGTGA. Trimming stripped 0 bases from V and 9 bases from J, with 15 bases between. This same sample was also part of a study on T cells expressing NK-cell markers. From that second work: Sorted CD3+CD56+NKG2C+, CD3+CD56+NKG2C- and CD3+CD56-NKG2C+ T-cell subsets were beta-chain profiled.

The clonotype originates from a woman under 30 in good health. The specimen sequenced was CD4+ T cells sorted from blood. The chain uses TRBV7-3 and TRBJ2-1; perhaps TRBD2 as D (6 bases). CDR3 region: CASSLTSGFLREQFF. CDR3 in DNA: TGTGCCAGCAGCTTAACCAGCGGGTTCCTACGTGAGCAGTTCTTC.